The clone carrying this TCR beta chain has just a few counts. Its antigen is unidentified. TCRdb itself ran the RACE reads through MiXCR, one entry per CDR3 protein. Of about 270,000 distinct CDR3 sequences in the sample, roughly 7.4% were seen once. This entry comes from a study of human T cells and chemical hapten exposure. Study results and caveats: No change in TCRs above 1 in 1000 frequency was produced by DPC sensitization.

The time point denotes: pre-sensitization, week 0. The treatment: therapeutic diphenylcyclopropenone sensitization with weekly scalp DPC. Samples of blood were obtained prior to the application of each patch test. Alopecia patients between 18 and 70 years old and suitable for DPC were used as donors. V was cut by 1 base and J by 0 bases, with 10 bases left in between. Germline assignment: CDR1 SGHTA and CDR2 FQGNSA. The CDR3 length is 16 residues. The sequence was collected from a man between 18 and 29 years old with alopecia areata. Some clones in this sample may be carry-over from other donors' samples. The specimen comprised whole blood, sampled in connection with sensitization to the hapten diphenylcyclopropenone (DPC). This chain links TRBV7-2 with TRBJ2-4; the D gene is possibly TRBD1 (5 bases). This CDR3 reads CASSLVVGLAKNIQYF. CDR3 sequence (DNA): TGTGCCAGCAGCTTAGTTGTGGGGCTAGCCAAAAACATTCAGTACTTC.